The source of this TCR beta chain is a study of blood T cell repertoires in COVID-19. As for the study in general: The samples span acute and convalescent COVID-19 from the United States, Italy and Spain. T cells, B-cell-depleted T cells, or PBMCs provided the cDNA or gDNA that served as material.

The method was immunoSEQ multiplex PCR; TCRdb's version includes in-frame clones alone and lacks a portion of them. The sample consists of some 90,000 clones, over 75% of them appearing once. About this clone itself: One end of the junction varies from germline; a read error may be responsible.

The CDR3 totals 12 residues. Germline CDR1 reads MNHEY; CDR2 reads SVGEGT. The sequencing sample was made of peripheral blood. The sequence came from a man aged 55 to 70 with acute or convalescent COVID-19. The chain links TRBV6-2 or TRBV6-3 to TRBJ2-1; D is perhaps TRBD2 (5 bases). The CDR3 DNA sequence: TGTGCCAGCAGTTACCGAGGGAATGAGCCGTTCTTC. Protein sequence: CASSYRGNEPFF.